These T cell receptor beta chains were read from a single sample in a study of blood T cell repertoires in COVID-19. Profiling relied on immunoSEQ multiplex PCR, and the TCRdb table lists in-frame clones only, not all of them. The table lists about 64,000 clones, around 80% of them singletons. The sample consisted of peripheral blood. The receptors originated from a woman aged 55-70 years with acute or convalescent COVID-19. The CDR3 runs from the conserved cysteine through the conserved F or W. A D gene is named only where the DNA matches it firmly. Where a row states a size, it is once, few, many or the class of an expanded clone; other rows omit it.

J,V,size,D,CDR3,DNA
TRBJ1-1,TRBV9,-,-,CASSVAQGLAEAFF,TGTGCCAGCAGCGTTGCACAGGGTCTGGCTGAAGCTTTCTTT
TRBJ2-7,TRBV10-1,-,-,CASSHQGFYEQYF,TGCGCCAGCAGTCACCAGGGGTTCTACGAGCAGTACTTC
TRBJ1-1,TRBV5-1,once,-,CASRSSTGNTEAFF,TGCGCCAGCCGATCCTCAACAGGGAACACTGAAGCTTTCTTT
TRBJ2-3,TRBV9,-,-,CASSVTAMTDTQYF,TGTGCCAGCAGCGTGACAGCAATGACAGATACGCAGTATTTT
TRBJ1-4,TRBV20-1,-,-,CSARGQEKLFF,TGCAGTGCTAGAGGACAAGAAAAACTGTTTTTT
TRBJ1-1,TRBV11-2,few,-,CASSLRGFDTEAFF,TGTGCCAGCAGCTTAAGGGGATTTGACACTGAAGCTTTCTTT
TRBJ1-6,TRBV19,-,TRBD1,CASSNDRDRAPLHF,TGTGCCAGTAGTAACGACAGGGATCGGGCACCCCTCCACTTT
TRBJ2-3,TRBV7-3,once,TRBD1,CASSPSTGRTQYF,TGTGCCAGCAGCCCCTCGACAGGGCGGACGCAGTATTTT
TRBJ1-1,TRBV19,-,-,CASTPRGRLNTEAFF,TGTGCCAGTACTCCGCGGGGGCGGCTAAACACTGAAGCTTTCTTT
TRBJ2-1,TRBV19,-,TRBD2,CASSKLAGGHLLNEQFF,TGTGCCAGTAGTAAACTAGCGGGGGGACATCTTTTGAATGAGCAGTTCTTC
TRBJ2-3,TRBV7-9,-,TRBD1,CASRWTGATDTQYF,TGTGCCAGCAGATGGACAGGGGCCACAGATACGCAGTATTTT
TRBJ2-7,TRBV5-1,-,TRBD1,CASSLGGTGSYEQYF,TGCGCCAGCAGCTTGGGTGGGACAGGGTCCTACGAGCAGTACTTC
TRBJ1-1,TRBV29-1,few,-,CSVEQGRAEAFF,TGCAGCGTTGAACAGGGCAGGGCTGAAGCTTTCTTT
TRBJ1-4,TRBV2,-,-,CAVEGLTNEKLFF,TGTGCCGTCGAGGGATTAACTAATGAAAAACTGTTTTTT
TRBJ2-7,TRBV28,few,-,CASSSGLGGRYEQYF,TGTGCCAGCAGTTCGGGGTTGGGGGGGCGATACGAGCAGTACTTC
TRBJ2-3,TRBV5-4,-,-,CASSLNEASDTQYF,TGTGCCAGCAGCTTGAATGAGGCGTCGGATACGCAGTATTTT
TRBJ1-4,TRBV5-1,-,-,CASSLEDRSTNEKLFF,TGCGCCAGCAGCTTGGAGGACAGATCAACTAATGAAAAACTGTTTTTT
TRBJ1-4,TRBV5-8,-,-,CASSLPGIGDEKLFF,TGTGCCAGCAGCTTGCCAGGGATAGGCGATGAAAAACTGTTTTTT
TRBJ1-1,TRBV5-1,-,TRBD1,CASSLRTGGMNTEAFF,TGCGCCAGCAGCCTAAGGACAGGGGGCATGAACACTGAAGCTTTCTTT
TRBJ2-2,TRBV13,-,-,CASSLSNGELFF,TGTGCCAGCAGCTTATCTAACGGGGAGCTGTTTTTT
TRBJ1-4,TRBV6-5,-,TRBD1,CAHRGTPTNEKLFF,TGTGCCCACAGGGGAACGCCAACTAATGAAAAACTGTTTTTT
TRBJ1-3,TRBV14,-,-,CASSQVSSGNTIYF,TGTGCCAGCAGCCAAGTCAGTTCTGGAAACACCATATATTTT
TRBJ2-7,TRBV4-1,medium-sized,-,CASSQDPGLAYEQYF,TGCGCCAGCAGCCAAGATCCCGGACTGGCCTACGAGCAGTACTTC
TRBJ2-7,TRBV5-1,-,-,CASSFAGSYEQYF,TGCGCCAGCAGCTTTGCGGGCTCCTACGAGCAGTACTTC
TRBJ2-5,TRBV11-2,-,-,CASSSGLRETQYF,TGTGCCAGCAGCTCGGGATTGCGGGAGACCCAGTACTTC
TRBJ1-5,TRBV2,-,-,CASDSLRGNQPQHF,TGTGCCAGTGACAGTCTTCGGGGCAATCAGCCCCAGCATTTT
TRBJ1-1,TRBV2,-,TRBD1,CASRGTTGSVTEAFF,TGTGCCAGCAGGGGAACGACAGGGAGTGTGACTGAAGCTTTCTTT
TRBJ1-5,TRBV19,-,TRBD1,CASSTGQVYQPQHF,TGTGCCAGTAGTACCGGACAGGTCTATCAGCCCCAGCATTTT
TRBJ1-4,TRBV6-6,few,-,CASSSRLGEKLFF,TGTGCCAGCAGCTCTCGCCTAGGTGAAAAACTGTTTTTT
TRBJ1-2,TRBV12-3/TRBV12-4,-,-,CASSLSPNYGYTF,TGTGCCAGCAGTTTGAGTCCGAACTATGGCTACACCTTC
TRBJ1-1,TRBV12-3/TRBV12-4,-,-,CASSAQGFAEAFF,TGTGCCAGCAGTGCCCAGGGTTTCGCTGAAGCTTTCTTT
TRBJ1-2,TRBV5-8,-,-,CASSLRSWGGSYGYTF,TGTGCCAGCAGCTTAAGAAGCTGGGGGGGTAGCTATGGCTACACCTTC